Sequencing of this TCR beta chain was carried out in a study of cytomegalovirus exposure and HLA in healthy donors. CDR3 length: 16 amino acids. The PCR made use of 60 Vbeta and 13 Jbeta primers. Method: immunoSEQ multiplex PCR; TCRdb's copy keeps in-frame clones and lacks some. The table has 200,000 to 300,000 clones, roughly 82% seen once. What was sequenced was PBMCs. This clonotype originated in a woman in her forties in good health and CMV-seropositive. This chain links TRBV21-1 with TRBJ1-2; the table's D gene call, TRBD1, was not cross checked with the DNA. TRBV21-1 corresponds to a pseudogene. The CDR3 loop is CASSTLDRGRNYGYTF. The CDR3, as DNA: TGTGCCAGCAGCACCCTAGACAGGGGGCGAAACTATGGCTACACCTTC.